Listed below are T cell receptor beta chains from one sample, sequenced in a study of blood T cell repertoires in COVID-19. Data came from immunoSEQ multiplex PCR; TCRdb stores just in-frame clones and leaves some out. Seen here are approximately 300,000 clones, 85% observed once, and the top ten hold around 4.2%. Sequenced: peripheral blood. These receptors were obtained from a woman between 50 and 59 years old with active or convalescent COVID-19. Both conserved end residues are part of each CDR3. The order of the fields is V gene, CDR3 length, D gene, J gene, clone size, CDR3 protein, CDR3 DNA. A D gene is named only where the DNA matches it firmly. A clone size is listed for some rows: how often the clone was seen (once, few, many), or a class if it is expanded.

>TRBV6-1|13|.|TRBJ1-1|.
CASSEAWTLEAFF
TGTGCCAGCAGTGAAGCCTGGACACTTGAAGCTTTCTTT
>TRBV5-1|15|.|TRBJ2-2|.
CASTIGTPNTGELFF
TGCGCCAGCACTATCGGGACTCCTAACACCGGGGAGCTGTTTTTT
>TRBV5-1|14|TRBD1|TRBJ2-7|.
CASSWTTGSYEQYF
TGCGCCAGCAGCTGGACGACAGGGAGCTACGAGCAGTACTTC
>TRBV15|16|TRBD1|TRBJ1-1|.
CATSRTGQGARTEAFF
TGTGCCACCAGCAGAACGGGACAGGGGGCCCGCACTGAAGCTTTCTTT
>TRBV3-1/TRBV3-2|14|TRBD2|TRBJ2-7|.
CASSPGLALYEQYF
TGTGCCAGCAGCCCGGGACTAGCTCTCTACGAGCAGTACTTC
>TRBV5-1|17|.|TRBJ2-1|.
CASSLAKGGGPYNEQFF
TGCGCCAGCAGCTTGGCCAAGGGGGGAGGGCCTTACAATGAGCAGTTCTTC
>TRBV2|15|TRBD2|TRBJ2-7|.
CASSVIGLAEYEQYF
TGTGCCAGCAGTGTGATTGGACTAGCGGAATACGAGCAGTACTTC
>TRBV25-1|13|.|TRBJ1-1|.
CASSGTGVTEAFF
TGTGCCAGCAGCGGCACCGGGGTCACTGAAGCTTTCTTT
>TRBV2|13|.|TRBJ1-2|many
CASSTDESGGYTF
TGTGCCAGCAGCACAGATGAAAGTGGTGGCTACACCTTC
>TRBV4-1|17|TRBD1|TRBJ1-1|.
CASSQPRQGAVNTEAFF
TGCGCCAGCAGCCAGCCCCGACAGGGGGCCGTGAACACTGAAGCTTTCTTT
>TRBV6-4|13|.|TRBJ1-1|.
CASSDSSRRGAFF
TGTGCCAGCAGTGACTCTTCTCGGAGGGGAGCTTTCTTT
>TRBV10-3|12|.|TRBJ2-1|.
CAISESFSEQFF
TGTGCCATCAGTGAGTCTTTCAGTGAGCAGTTCTTC
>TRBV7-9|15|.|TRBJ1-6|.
CASSPMAGLNSPLHF
TGTGCCAGCAGCCCCATGGCAGGGTTAAATTCACCCCTCCACTTT
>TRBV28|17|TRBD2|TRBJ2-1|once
CASSPITSGPAYNEQFF
TGTGCCAGCAGTCCGATAACTAGCGGACCCGCCTACAATGAGCAGTTCTTC
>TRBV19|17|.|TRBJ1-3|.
CASSPGEGVKTSGTIYF
TGTGCCAGTAGTCCAGGAGAGGGGGTGAAGACCAGCGGCACCATATATTTT
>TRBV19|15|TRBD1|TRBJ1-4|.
CASSPRTGGFEKLFF
TGTGCCAGTAGTCCCCGGACAGGGGGATTCGAAAAACTGTTTTTT
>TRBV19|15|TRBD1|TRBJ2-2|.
CASSLGQGRAGELFF
TGTGCCAGTAGTCTCGGACAGGGGAGGGCCGGGGAGCTGTTTTTT
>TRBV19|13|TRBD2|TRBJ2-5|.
CASSSQGGETQYF
TGTGCCAGTAGTAGCCAGGGAGGGGAGACCCAGTACTTC
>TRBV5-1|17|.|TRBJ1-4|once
CASSSEAASATNEKLFF
TGCGCCAGCAGCTCCGAAGCGGCATCAGCAACTAATGAAAAACTGTTTTTT
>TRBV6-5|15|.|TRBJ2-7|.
CASSPSVGGPKEQYF
TGTGCCAGCAGCCCCTCGGTGGGAGGCCCCAAGGAGCAGTACTTC
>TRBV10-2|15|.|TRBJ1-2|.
CASSESRASNYGYTF
TGCGCCAGCAGTGAGTCGAGAGCCTCTAACTATGGCTACACCTTC
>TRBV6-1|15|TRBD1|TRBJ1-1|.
CASSEPGQGAPEAFF
TGTGCCAGCAGTGAACCGGGACAGGGGGCCCCTGAAGCTTTCTTT
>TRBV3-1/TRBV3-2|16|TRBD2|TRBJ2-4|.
CASSLTGLAGENIQYF
TGTGCCAGCAGCCTTACCGGACTAGCGGGTGAAAACATTCAGTACTTC
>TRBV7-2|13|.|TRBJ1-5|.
CASAGQSNQPQHF
TGTGCCAGCGCTGGACAGAGCAATCAGCCCCAGCATTTT
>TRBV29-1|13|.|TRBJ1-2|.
CSFRDKHNYGYTF
TGCAGCTTCCGGGACAAACACAACTATGGCTACACCTTC
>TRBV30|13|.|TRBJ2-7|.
CAWSVGPGYEQYF
TGTGCCTGGAGTGTCGGCCCAGGCTACGAGCAGTACTTC
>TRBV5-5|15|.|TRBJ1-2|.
CASSLGPGKGYGYTF
TGTGCCAGCAGCTTGGGTCCGGGTAAGGGGTATGGCTACACCTTC
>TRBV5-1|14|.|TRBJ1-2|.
CASSLTWTADGYTF
TGCGCCAGCAGCTTGACCTGGACAGCGGATGGCTACACCTTC
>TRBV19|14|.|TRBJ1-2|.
CASSRVGEDYGYTF
TGTGCCAGTAGTAGGGTAGGGGAAGACTATGGCTACACCTTC
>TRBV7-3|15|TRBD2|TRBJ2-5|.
CASSLMGGEQETQYF
TGTGCCAGCAGCTTAATGGGAGGGGAACAAGAGACCCAGTACTTC
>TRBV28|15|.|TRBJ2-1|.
CASSLWGRGYNEQFF
TGTGCCAGCAGTTTATGGGGACGGGGGTACAATGAGCAGTTCTTC
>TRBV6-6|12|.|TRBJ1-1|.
CASSYSQGSAFF
TGTGCCAGCAGTTATAGCCAAGGATCAGCTTTCTTT
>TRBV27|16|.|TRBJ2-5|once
CASSLSGLQSRETQYF
TGTGCCAGCAGCCTGTCAGGACTACAGTCCAGGGAGACCCAGTACTTC
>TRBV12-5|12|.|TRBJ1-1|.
CASGPEDTEAFF
TGTGCTAGTGGTCCAGAGGACACTGAAGCTTTCTTT
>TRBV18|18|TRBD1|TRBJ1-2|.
CASSPLHNRDRVPRGYTF
TGTGCCAGCTCACCACTTCATAACCGGGACAGGGTCCCTCGTGGCTACACCTTC
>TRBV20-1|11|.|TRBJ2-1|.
CSAPEVNEQFF
TGCAGTGCCCCAGAGGTGAATGAGCAGTTCTTC
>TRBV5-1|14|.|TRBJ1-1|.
CASSFDRTVTEAFF
TGCGCCAGCAGCTTTGACAGGACCGTCACTGAAGCTTTCTTT
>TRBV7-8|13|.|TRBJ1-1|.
CASRFGGRSSAFF
TGTGCCAGCCGGTTCGGGGGAAGGTCTTCTGCTTTCTTT
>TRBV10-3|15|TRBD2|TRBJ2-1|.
CAIRRVAGSRNEQFF
TGTGCCATCAGGAGGGTAGCGGGAAGTCGCAATGAGCAGTTCTTC
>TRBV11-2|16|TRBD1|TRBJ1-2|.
CASSTYRQGAGYGYTF
TGTGCCAGCAGCACCTACAGACAGGGGGCAGGCTATGGCTACACCTTC
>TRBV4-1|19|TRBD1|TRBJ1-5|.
CASSQDLFQGDFSNQPQHF
TGCGCCAGCAGCCAAGATCTCTTTCAGGGGGACTTTAGCAATCAGCCCCAGCATTTT
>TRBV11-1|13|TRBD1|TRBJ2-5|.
CASSFDRGETQYF
TGTGCCAGCAGCTTCGACAGGGGAGAGACCCAGTACTTC
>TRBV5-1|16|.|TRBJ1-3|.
CASHRGGANSGNTIYF
TGCGCCAGCCACCGCGGGGGCGCCAACTCTGGAAACACCATATATTTT
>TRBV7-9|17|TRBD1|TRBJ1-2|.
CASSPMGQGALGYGYTF
TGTGCCAGCAGCCCTATGGGACAGGGGGCCTTGGGATATGGCTACACCTTC
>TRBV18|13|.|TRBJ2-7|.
CASSTGETGEQYF
TGTGCCAGCTCAACGGGGGAAACGGGGGAGCAGTACTTC
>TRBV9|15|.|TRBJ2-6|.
CASSVGGSGANVLTF
TGTGCCAGCAGCGTAGGAGGGTCTGGGGCCAACGTCCTGACTTTC
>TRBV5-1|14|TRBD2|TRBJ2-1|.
CASSPGTSGNEQFF
TGCGCCAGCAGCCCAGGGACTAGCGGCAATGAGCAGTTCTTC
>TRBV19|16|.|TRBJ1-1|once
CASSIDQQQLNTEAFF
TGTGCCAGTAGTATAGATCAACAGCAGTTGAACACTGAAGCTTTCTTT
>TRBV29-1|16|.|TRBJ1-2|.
CSVEETPDSRVRGYTF
TGCAGCGTTGAAGAAACGCCGGACTCCCGTGTAAGGGGCTACACCTTC
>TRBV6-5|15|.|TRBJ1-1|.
CASSPRPSMNTEAFF
TGTGCCAGCAGTCCCCGCCCGAGTATGAACACTGAAGCTTTCTTT
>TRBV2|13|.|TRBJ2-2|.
CASSDRGTGELFF
TGTGCCAGCAGTGATCGGGGCACCGGGGAGCTGTTTTTT
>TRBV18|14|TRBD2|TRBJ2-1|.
CASSSGLAANEQFF
TGTGCCAGCTCATCGGGACTAGCGGCGAATGAGCAGTTCTTC
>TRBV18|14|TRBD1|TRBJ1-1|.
CASSPPTGATEAFF
TGTGCCAGCTCGCCTCCGACAGGGGCCACTGAAGCTTTCTTT
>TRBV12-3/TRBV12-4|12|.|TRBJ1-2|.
CASSWGGLPGTF
TGTGCCAGCAGTTGGGGGGGGCTCCCCGGGACCTTC
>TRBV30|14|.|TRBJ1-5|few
CAWNSGTRNQPQHF
TGTGCCTGGAATTCTGGCACCCGAAATCAGCCCCAGCATTTT
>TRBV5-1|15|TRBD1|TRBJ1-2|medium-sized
CASSLRQGRNYGYTF
TGCGCCAGCAGCTTGAGACAGGGCAGGAACTATGGCTACACCTTC
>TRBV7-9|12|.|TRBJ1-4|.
CASTTPRGKLFF
TGTGCCAGCACTACACCCAGGGGAAAACTGTTTTTT
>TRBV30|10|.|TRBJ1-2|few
CAWSGEGYTF
TGTGCCTGGAGTGGGGAGGGCTACACCTTC
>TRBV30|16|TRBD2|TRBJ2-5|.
CAWSGRLAVGVETQYF
TGTGCCTGGAGTGGGAGACTAGCGGTCGGGGTGGAGACCCAGTACTTC